These 18 T cell receptor beta chains were all obtained from the same sample, sequenced in a study of memory CD8 T cells in hepatitis C reinfection. The sample's time point: pre-reinfection, 55 to 20 weeks before reinfection detection. The sorted cells went straight to TCR sequencing with no prior in vitro expansion. The table came from immunoSEQ multiplex PCR; TCRdb's copy has only in-frame clones and leaves some out. Among approximately 52,000 clones listed, approximately 89% were seen once. The sample consisted of naive CD8+ T cells sorted from blood. The receptors were sampled from a man between 18 and 35 years old with hepatitis C virus infection.

This chain joins TRBV7-6 and TRBJ2-2; a weak D match, TRBD1 (6 bases). V lost 5 bases to trimming and J lost 4 bases, with 8 bases between them. The CDR3 extends over 13 amino acids. CDR1 and CDR2 from the germline V gene are SGHVS and FNYEAQ. CDR3 residues: CASSGGRTGELFF. The CDR3 region has the DNA TGTGCCAGCAGCGGGGGCCGCACCGGGGAGCTGTTTTTT.

The rearrangement links TRBV11-2 to TRBJ2-3, with 11 bases lining up with TRBD2. This CDR3 spans 17 amino acids. Germline assignment: CDR1 SGHAT and CDR2 FQNNGV. Unmatched junction bases numbered 8, after V lost 1 base and J lost 5 bases. The CDR3 loop reads CASSLGRSGREGDTQYF. Written as DNA, the CDR3 is TGTGCCAGCAGCTTAGGGCGTAGCGGGAGGGAGGGAGATACGCAGTATTTT.

This chain uses TRBV7-2 with TRBJ2-7, with 7 bases identical to TRBD2. Germline values: CDR1 SGHTA, CDR2 FQGNSA. The CDR3 is 13 amino acids. The junction had 8 bases not matched to a gene; V was cut back by 6 bases and J by 6 bases. The CDR3 bases are TGTGCCAGCAGTCGAGGACTAGTAACCGAGCAGTACGTC. This gives the protein CASSRGLVTEQYV.

A remark on this clone: One end of the junction fails to match germline, which may point to a read error. The chain combines TRBV6-6 with TRBJ2-5, with TRBD2 matching over 8 bases. Germline CDR1 and CDR2: MNHNY and SVGAGI (reference sequence). The CDR3 is 13 amino acids. CDR3 sequence reads: CASSRLASEAQYF. The CDR3 DNA reads as TGTGCCAGCAGTCGACTAGCGTCAGAGGCCCAGTACTTC.

This rearrangement joins TRBV5-5 to TRBJ2-1; the match to TRBD2 covers 7 bases. The germline CDR1 and CDR2 sequences are SGHKS and YYEKEE (reference sequence). Trimming removed 4 bases from V and 5 bases from J; junction bases left unmatched: 9. This CDR3 is built from 15 residues. The CDR3 bases are TGTGCCAGCAGCCCGAGGCTAGCGGTCAACAATGAGCAGTTCTTC. Encoded protein: CASSPRLAVNNEQFF.

CDR3 nucleotide sequence: TGCGCCAGCAGCCCCCCCGGGGGATACGAGCAGTACTTC. Translated, it gives CASSPPGGYEQYF. The chain links TRBV4-1 to TRBJ2-7; D perhaps matches TRBD2 (6 bases). Germline CDR1 and CDR2: MGHRA and YSYEKL. Trimming left V 4 bases short and J 4 bases short, with 11 bases between. The CDR3 runs to 13 residues.

This rearrangement joins TRBV9 to TRBJ2-2, with 7 bases matching TRBD1. Looked up from germline, CDR1 is SGDLS and CDR2 is YYNGEE. V gave up 4 bases and J gave up 1 base; unmatched junction bases: 7. The CDR3 totals 16 residues. The DNA for the CDR3 is TGTGCCAGCAGCCCCGGTAGGACAGGGAACACCGGGGAGCTGTTTTTT. Translated, it gives CASSPGRTGNTGELFF.

V gene TRBV28 combines with J gene TRBJ2-3, with D perhaps matching TRBD1 (6 bases). CDR1 is MDHEN, CDR2 SYDVKM, per germline. There are 14 residues in the CDR3. The V gene lost 4 bases and the J gene lost 7 bases, with 15 bases spanning the gap. DNA for the CDR3: TGTGCCAGCAGTTCCCCCTACAGGGAAAATACGCAGTATTTT. It specifies CASSSPYRENTQYF.

The CDR3 DNA reads as TGTGCCAGCAGCTCCCAGGGCCTGAACACTGAAGCTTTCTTT. Amino acids: CASSSQGLNTEAFF. The chain employs TRBV7-9 and TRBJ1-1, with TRBD1 as a possible D gene (5 bases). Trimming left V 4 bases short and J 0 bases short, with 9 bases between. Germline CDR1 SEHNR, CDR2 FQNEAQ (reference sequence). The CDR3 contains 14 residues.

There are a few counts of this clone. V and J are TRBV7-8 and TRBJ1-1; D gene ambiguous. V lost 2 bases, J lost 1 base, and 11 bases lay in between. Germline CDR1 is SGHVS and CDR2 is FQNEAQ. This CDR3 spans 15 amino acids. As DNA, the CDR3 is TGTGCCAGCAGCTTATCCCTAGGCAGGAACACTGAAGCTTTCTTT. This sequence encodes CASSLSLGRNTEAFF. Looking up the rest from reference TRBV7-8 and TRBJ1-1 gives the full variable domain: GAGVSQSPRYKVAKRGQDVALRCDPISGHVSLFWYQQALGQGPEFLTYFQNEAQLDKSGLPSDRFFAERPEGSVSTLKIQRTQQEDSAVYLCASSLSLGRNTEAFFGQGTRLTVV.

The genes are TRBV5-4 and TRBJ2-1; the D gene is possibly TRBD2 (5 bases). The germline V and J ends were trimmed by 1 base and 9 bases, with 11 bases remaining between them. Germline values: CDR1 SGHNT, CDR2 YYREEE (reference sequence). This CDR3 spans 13 amino acids. The CDR3 DNA sequence: TGTGCCAGCAGCTTGACGGGGTTGGGTGAGCAGTTCTTC. Protein: CASSLTGLGEQFF.

The chain links TRBV5-6 to TRBJ2-7; the match to TRBD2 covers 9 bases. The V and J ends lost 4 bases and 5 bases, in that order; junction bases with no gene match: 16. Germline CDR1 and CDR2: SGHDT and YYEEEE. The CDR3 covers 17 residues. The CDR3 nucleotides are TGTGCCAGCAGCGTGGGAGGCTACGCGGGAGGGTATGACGAGCAGTACTTC. Translated, it gives CASSVGGYAGGYDEQYF.

The gene calls are TRBV7-9 and TRBJ2-3; D ambiguous. The CDR3 contains 18 residues. Germline CDR1 and CDR2: SEHNR and FQNEAQ (reference sequence). V was clipped by 2 bases and J by 1 base, with 19 bases between them. The CDR3 DNA is TGTGCCAGCAGCTTAAGTCCTCTACAGAAGCTTGGCACAGATACGCAGTATTTT. Amino acids: CASSLSPLQKLGTDTQYF.

The chain carries TRBV5-1 and TRBJ2-3, with 8 bases fitting TRBD2. Per the germline V gene, CDR1 is SGHRS and CDR2 is YFSETQ. V was pared by 4 bases and J by 1 base, with 14 bases of the junction left unmatched. This CDR3 comprises 18 residues. CDR3 region: CASSEGLVRDPGTDTQYF. The CDR3 nucleotides are TGCGCCAGCAGCGAGGGACTAGTCCGAGATCCCGGCACAGATACGCAGTATTTT.

V is TRBV7-9 and J is TRBJ1-4; weak D call: TRBD1 (6 bases). The CDR3 contains 18 residues. In germline, CDR1 is SEHNR, CDR2 FQNEAQ (reference sequence). Trimming took 3 bases from V and 0 from J, leaving 17 bases between them. This chain's CDR3 is CASSFGQSPSSTNEKLFF. The DNA for the CDR3 is TGTGCCAGCAGCTTTGGACAGTCTCCCTCTTCAACTAATGAAAAACTGTTTTTT.

The J gene is TRBJ2-5, the V gene TRBV28; 8 bases fit TRBD1. The germline V gene encodes CDR1 MDHEN and CDR2 SYDVKM. The CDR3 is 15 amino acids. V was clipped by 2 bases and J by 0 bases; unmatched bases: 2. The CDR3 sequence is CASSLHRGDQETQYF. CDR3 nucleotide sequence: TGTGCCAGCAGTTTACACAGGGGGGACCAAGAGACCCAGTACTTC.

The chain employs TRBV7-8 and TRBJ1-2, with TRBD1 matching over 11 bases. The CDR3 totals 17 residues. CDR1 is SGHVS, CDR2 FQNEAQ, per germline. The junction had 9 bases not matched to a gene; V was cut back by 2 bases and J by 4 bases. CDR3 sequence: CASSLLGQGALGYGYTF. DNA for the CDR3: TGTGCCAGCAGCTTACTCGGACAGGGGGCGCTTGGCTATGGCTACACCTTC.

V gene TRBV11-2 combines with J gene TRBJ2-2, with 10 bases matching TRBD1. The CDR3 length is 17 residues. The V segment lost 4 bases and the J segment 4 bases; nucleotides outside the gene matches: 9. Germline CDR1 reads SGHAT; CDR2 reads FQNNGV. In DNA, the CDR3 is TGTGCCAGCAGCTCGGGGGGCCGACAGGGGGCCACCGGGGAGCTGTTTTTT. Amino acid sequence: CASSSGGRQGATGELFF.